This TCR beta chain was observed in a study of tumor and adjacent non-tumor tissue in lung cancer. RNA was extracted from bulk tissue without any cell sorting. The normal lung tissue was taken more than 3 cm from the tumor edge. TCRbeta libraries were built with three rounds of nested PCR, modified from ARM-PCR. TCRdb re-called the multiplex PCR reads with MiXCR, one entry per CDR3 protein. The sample has approximately 47,000 distinct CDR3 sequences; under 75% are singletons. Sequencing was performed on distant non-tumor lung tissue. The source of this sequence is a woman in her 70s with non-small cell lung cancer.

In DNA, the CDR3 is TGCAGCATTGGGGCATCAAGGAACATTCAGTACTTC. Its protein is CSIGASRNIQYF. This chain joins TRBV29-1 and TRBJ2-4, with a tentative D call TRBD1 (5 bases). The V gene lost 8 bases and the J gene lost 7 bases, with 15 bases spanning the gap. Germline CDR1 is SQVTM and CDR2 is ANQGSEA. This CDR3 is built from 12 residues.